This TCR beta chain comes out of a study of beta chain features in type 1 diabetes. Study as a whole: Regarding age, gender and cell yields, patients proved similar to healthy donors.

The CDR3 length is 14 residues. V was cut by 1 base and J by 2 bases, with 9 bases left in between. Per the germline V gene, CDR1 is LGHNA and CDR2 is YNFKEQ. The sample holds a few counts of this clone. Its target is unknown. Of the isolated RNA, all was reverse transcribed, and so the sequenced material was expressed TCRB transcripts. Profiling relied on immunoSEQ multiplex PCR, and the TCRdb table lists in-frame clones only, not all of them. The sample lists about 660,000 clones, over 13% occurring once. Study-wide results and limits: Comparison showed that naive, central memory and Treg TCRB repertoires appeared more similar among patients than among healthy donors. There was a moderate but significant shortening of TCRB CDR3s in all four CD4+ subsets of Type 1 diabetes patients.

Once sorted, every population was more than 95% pure. The sample taken for sequencing was naive CD4+ T cells from blood. This receptor was obtained from a man aged 18-30 years with type 1 diabetes. The chain combines TRBV4-2 with TRBJ2-7, with D possibly matching TRBD2 (6 bases). CDR3 sequence (DNA): TGTGCCAGCAGCCAAGCGGGGGACGCCTACGAGCAGTACTTC. Translation: CASSQAGDAYEQYF.